This paragraph reports one TCR beta chain. Those enrolled, adults aged about 18 to 89 years, came from about two dozen US areas. Among Cohort 3 donors, those recovered had two negative PCRs, clearance, or symptom resolution. The data are from a study of blood T cell repertoires in COVID-19. The wider study: Acute-phase and convalescent COVID-19 samples originated in the United States, Italy and Spain. PBMCs, B-cell-depleted T cells, or T cells were the source of the cDNA or gDNA that made up the material.

V gave up 7 bases and J gave up 10 bases; unmatched junction bases: 11. The length of the CDR3 is 15 residues. Germline CDR1 reads LNHDA; CDR2 reads SQIVND (reference sequence). Assay used: immunoSEQ multiplex PCR; TCRdb lists only in-frame clones, some missing. In the table there are 150,000 or so clones, roughly four fifths of which are singletons. This receptor was taken from a man aged 50 to 59 who had recovered from COVID-19. The chain couples TRBV19 to TRBJ1-6; 9 bases map to TRBD1. The sample comprised PBMCs or T cells enriched from blood (not recorded which). CDR3 sequence reads: CASKNWDREFSPLHF. The CDR3 coding sequence is TGTGCCAGTAAAAACTGGGACAGGGAATTCTCACCCCTCCACTTT.